A selection of T cell receptor beta chains follows, all from one sample in a study of T-cell memory formation after mild COVID-19. MiXCR, run by TCRdb on the 5' RACE reads, gives a single entry per CDR3 protein. Of hundreds of thousands of distinct CDR3 sequences in the sample, approximately 15% are singletons; the top ten hold roughly a fifth. Specimen: PBMCs or a T cell subset sorted from them (not recorded which). The receptor set was obtained from a man younger than 35 who had mild COVID-19 (a few samples of this study predate the infection). Cell type and time point are not known. CDR3s include the opening cysteine and the closing phenylalanine or tryptophan. A D gene is named only where the DNA matches it firmly. Only part of the rows carry a size: once, few, many, or a class if the clone is expanded.

j_gene | abundance | v_gene | d_gene | CDR3nt | CDR3aa
TRBJ2-3 | few | TRBV4-3 | . | TGCGCCAGCAGCCAAGATGGTCCCCCAACTTGGCGTAGAGATACGCAGTATTTT | CASSQDGPPTWRRDTQYF
TRBJ1-4 | . | TRBV6-6 | . | TGTGCCAGTAGACCCCCCTTTGACAGAGTTGAGGGAAGATCTGAAAAACTGTTTTTT | CASRPPFDRVEGRSEKLFF
TRBJ1-6 | few | TRBV18 | . | TGTGCCAGCTCAACTGAGCCGGGACGGCTCCCCTTCTATAATTCACCCCTCCACTTT | CASSTEPGRLPFYNSPLHF
TRBJ2-4 | . | TRBV27 | . | TGTGCCAGCAGTTTTAATGGCCTAATAGCCAAAAACATTCAGTACTTC | CASSFNGLIAKNIQYF
TRBJ2-3 | many | TRBV4-3 | . | TGCGCCAGCAGCCAAGATCCAGGGACAGATACGCAGTATTTT | CASSQDPGTDTQYF
TRBJ2-1 | . | TRBV24-1 | . | TGTGCCACCAGTGACTCACGGGCTGGAGACAATGAGCAGTTCTTC | CATSDSRAGDNEQFF
TRBJ1-4 | . | TRBV7-6 | . | TGTGCCAGCAGCCCTACGGTCGGGGAAAAACTGTTTTTT | CASSPTVGEKLFF
TRBJ1-1 | once | TRBV6-1 | TRBD1 | TGTGCCAGCAGGGAGGACAGGGAGGGGTTCGGGTCGGAAGCTTTCTTT | CASREDREGFGSEAFF
TRBJ1-5 | few | TRBV12-3/TRBV12-4 | . | TGTGCCAGCAGTTCGCTGGGGGCTGAGGTTAGCAATCAGCCCCAGCATTTT | CASSSLGAEVSNQPQHF
TRBJ2-5 | . | TRBV28 | TRBD2 | TGTGCCAGCAGTTTAGCGGGGGGGCCGAGCAAGACCCAGTACTTC | CASSLAGGPSKTQYF
TRBJ2-3 | few | TRBV20-1 | . | TGCAGTGCTAGAGATCGGGCCAGGGGCAGCACAGATACGCAGTATTTT | CSARDRARGSTDTQYF
TRBJ2-7 | few | TRBV5-1 | . | TGCGCCAGCAGCTTGGTTCAGGGCCGGGACGAGCAGTACTTC | CASSLVQGRDEQYF
TRBJ2-3 | many | TRBV4-3 | TRBD2 | TGCGCCAGCAGCCCGGGACTAGCGGACCGCACAGATACGCAGTATTTT | CASSPGLADRTDTQYF
TRBJ1-2 | few | TRBV6-5 | . | TGTGCCAGCAGTCTCGGGGGGGATGGCTACACCTTC | CASSLGGDGYTF
TRBJ2-2 | . | TRBV20-1 | . | TGCAGTGCTATTTGGGGTGGCACCGGGGAGCTGTTTTTT | CSAIWGGTGELFF
TRBJ2-1 | . | TRBV20-1 | TRBD1 | TGCAGTGCTCCACCGGACAGGGGTACCTACAATGAGCAGTTCTTC | CSAPPDRGTYNEQFF
TRBJ2-3 | . | TRBV12-3/TRBV12-4 | TRBD1 | TGTGCCAGCAGTCCGAGGGACAGCATGGACACAGATACGCAGTATTTT | CASSPRDSMDTDTQYF
TRBJ2-5 | few | TRBV4-2 | . | TGTGCCAGCAGCATGACATACGGAGAGGAGACCCAGTACTTC | CASSMTYGEETQYF
TRBJ1-2 | . | TRBV7-2 | TRBD1 | TGTGCCAGCAGCTTGGACAGGGGAAGAAGCCATGGCTACACCTTC | CASSLDRGRSHGYTF
TRBJ2-5 | few | TRBV11-2 | . | TGTGCCAGCGGTGAGACCCAGTACTTC | CASGETQYF
TRBJ1-1 | few | TRBV12-3/TRBV12-4 | . | TGTGCCAGCAGTCCCTGGAACACTGAAGCTTTCTTT | CASSPWNTEAFF
TRBJ1-5 | . | TRBV20-1 | . | TGCAGTGCTAGACGGCCAGGGGAGATGAATCAGCCCCAGCATTTT | CSARRPGEMNQPQHF
TRBJ2-2 | . | TRBV24-1 | TRBD1 | TGTGCCACCAGTGACTCTAGGCCGGACAGGGGCACCGGGGAGCTGTTTTTT | CATSDSRPDRGTGELFF
TRBJ2-7 | . | TRBV6-2/TRBV6-3 | . | TGTGCCAGCCTAACTAGGGACAAATACTACGAGCAGTACTTC | CASLTRDKYYEQYF
TRBJ2-3 | . | TRBV6-5 | . | TGTGCCAGCAGTTACATATTGGGACCCACAGATACGCAGTATTTT | CASSYILGPTDTQYF
TRBJ1-5 | . | TRBV23-1 | TRBD1 | TGCGCCAGGATGGGACAGGGGGATATTGGGTGCAATCAGCCCCAGCATTTT | CARMGQGDIGCNQPQHF
TRBJ2-7 | . | TRBV5-1 | TRBD1 | TGCGCCAGCAGTTATGGGGGGACAGGGGTGTACGAGCAGTACTTC | CASSYGGTGVYEQYF
TRBJ2-1 | many | TRBV11-2 | . | TGTGCCAGCAGCTCGGGGACGAGCTCCTACAATGAGCAGTTCTTC | CASSSGTSSYNEQFF
TRBJ2-1 | . | TRBV6-5 | . | TGTGCCAGCAGTTACGGATTGTCCTTTTACAATGAGCAGTTCTTC | CASSYGLSFYNEQFF
TRBJ2-7 | . | TRBV6-2/TRBV6-3 | . | TGTGCCACAAGCGACAGGTCGGCGTCGTACGAGCAGTACTTC | CATSDRSASYEQYF
TRBJ1-5 | . | TRBV27 | . | TGTGCCAGCAGCCCGAGGAGGAATCAGCCCCAGCATTTT | CASSPRRNQPQHF
TRBJ1-2 | . | TRBV18 | . | TGTGCCAGCTCACCAGAACAGGGTCCTAGGCTCCACACCTTC | CASSPEQGPRLHTF
TRBJ2-7 | few | TRBV27 | TRBD1 | TGTGCCAGCAGGACAGGGACCTACGAGCAGTACTTC | CASRTGTYEQYF
TRBJ2-2 | . | TRBV9 | . | TGTGCCAGCAGCGTAGTACAGGGAACCGGGGAGCTGTTTTTT | CASSVVQGTGELFF
TRBJ1-2 | many | TRBV29-1 | . | TGCAGCGTTGTGGGGGATACACCTAACTATGGCTACACCTTC | CSVVGDTPNYGYTF
TRBJ1-6 | . | TRBV7-8 | . | TGTGCCAGCACCTTATTGGAGAGCTCCTATAATTCACCCCTCCACTTT | CASTLLESSYNSPLHF
TRBJ2-7 | many | TRBV6-2/TRBV6-3 | TRBD2 | TGTGCCAGCGGGCAAAGCGGGGGGCCCCTTCTGCGGTACTTC | CASGQSGGPLLRYF
TRBJ1-3 | few | TRBV20-1 | . | TGCAGTGCTAGAGATGGGCAGTCCCTAAACACCATATATTTT | CSARDGQSLNTIYF
TRBJ2-5 | . | TRBV7-9 | . | TGTGCCAGCAGCTTTGAACGGATGCCACAAGAGACCCAGTACTTC | CASSFERMPQETQYF
TRBJ2-1 | . | TRBV29-1 | TRBD2 | TGCAGCGTTGATAAACCGGGACTAGCGGGGGGGCAAGGGTTTTATGAGCAGTTCTTC | CSVDKPGLAGGQGFYEQFF